The 20 T cell receptor beta chains below all came from one sample that was sequenced in a study of cytomegalovirus exposure and HLA in healthy donors. PCR employed 60 Vbeta and 13 Jbeta primers. Profiled with immunoSEQ multiplex PCR; TCRdb holds only in-frame clones, not every one. This sample has under 150,000 clones, with 80% to 85% found just once. Sequenced material: PBMCs. These TCRs come from a human donor in good health.

In its sample, this clone was seen a few times. This chain joins TRBV7-2 and TRBJ1-2; perhaps TRBD1 as D (6 bases). Germline V lookup: CDR1 SGHTA, CDR2 FQGNSA. CDR3 size: 14 residues. V was pared by 3 bases and J by 8 bases, with 16 bases between. The DNA of the CDR3 is TGTGCCAGCAGCTTTTCCTGGACAGTCCCCGGCTACACCTTC. Its translation: CASSFSWTVPGYTF.

The rearrangement joins TRBV28 to TRBJ1-4, with 7 bases identical to TRBD1. CDR1 is MDHEN, CDR2 SYDVKM, per germline. The J segment lost 6 bases and the V segment lost 2 bases, leaving 12 bases of the junction unmatched. This CDR3 has 17 residues. CDR3 nucleotide sequence: TGTGCCAGCAGTTTAATAACAGGGGTACGGTCGTATGAAAAACTGTTTTTT. Its protein is CASSLITGVRSYEKLFF.

This rearrangement joins TRBV7-9 to TRBJ2-7, with 7 bases identical to TRBD2. The CDR3 is 15 amino acids. V dropped 1 base and J dropped 0; count of bases not matched to a gene: 3. CDR1 SEHNR and CDR2 FQNEAQ come from the germline V gene (reference sequence). The CDR3, as DNA: TGTGCCAGCAGCTTAGACCGGGGGGTCTCCTACGAGCAGTACTTC. This encodes CASSLDRGVSYEQYF.

This clone was counted between two and nine times. This rearrangement joins TRBV2 to TRBJ2-3; D call uncertain. The CDR3 totals 11 residues. The germline CDR1 and CDR2 sequences are SNHLY and FYNNEI. V lost 6 bases, J lost 2 bases, and 3 bases lay in between. The CDR3 sequence is CASRYTDTQYF. The CDR3 DNA reads as TGTGCCAGCAGGTACACAGATACGCAGTATTTT.

The CDR3 is CASSLWQGALDYGYTF. CDR3 bases: TGTGCCAGCAGCTTATGGCAGGGGGCGCTGGACTATGGCTACACCTTC. The J gene is TRBJ1-2, the V gene TRBV7-9; TRBD1 matches at 8 bases. Germline V CDR1 and CDR2: SEHNR, FQNEAQ (reference sequence). Trimming cost V 2 bases and J 3 bases; bases outside gene matches: 8. This CDR3 has 16 residues.

This rearrangement joins TRBV4-1 to TRBJ2-7, with 9 bases lining up with TRBD1. Germline V gene lookup returns CDR1 MGHRA and CDR2 YSYEKL. This CDR3 comprises 15 residues. V trimming: 1 base; J trimming: 3 bases; junction bases outside the gene matches: 4. CDR3 amino acids: CASSQAGTGLYEQYF. In DNA, the CDR3 is TGCGCCAGCAGCCAAGCCGGGACAGGGCTCTACGAGCAGTACTTC.

V usage is TRBV27 and J usage is TRBJ1-5, with D hard to call. V was shortened by 3 bases and J by 4 bases, with 10 bases between the two germline ends. This CDR3 has 14 residues. In germline, CDR1 is MNHEY, CDR2 SMNVEV (reference sequence). CDR3 DNA: TGTGCCAGCAGTTTTCGGGTAGATAATCAGCCCCAGCATTTT. This codes for CASSFRVDNQPQHF.

The V call is TRBV13, the J call TRBJ2-3, with 8 bases fitting TRBD1. There are 16 residues in the CDR3. The V segment lost 4 bases and the J segment 2 bases; nucleotides outside the gene matches: 8. Germline V gene data show CDR1 as PRHDT and CDR2 as FYEKMQ (reference sequence). In nucleotides, the CDR3 is TGTGCCAGCAGCTCCTCACCGGGACAGGCCACAGATACGCAGTATTTT. Translation gives CASSSSPGQATDTQYF.

This chain joins TRBV28 and TRBJ2-7; D remains ambiguous. Germline values: CDR1 MDHEN, CDR2 SYDVKM. CDR3 length equals 13 residues. V dropped 4 bases and J dropped 6 bases, with 13 bases sitting between them. The DNA of the CDR3 is TGTGCCAGCAGTTACCCCAGTGTTGGCGAGCAGTACTTC. Protein product: CASSYPSVGEQYF.

This clone was detected a few times. The J gene is TRBJ1-3, the V gene TRBV6-5; a possible D gene is TRBD1 (6 bases). CDR1 is MNHEY, CDR2 SVGAGI, per germline. The CDR3 length is 14 residues. Trimming took off 6 bases at V and 4 bases at J, with 13 bases between the two ends. Here the CDR3 DNA reads TGTGCCAGCAGGAATACAGGGCACGGAAACACCATATATTTT. Its translation: CASRNTGHGNTIYF.

The chain employs TRBV6-5 and TRBJ1-2, with 10 bases identical to TRBD1. V lost 3 bases to trimming and J lost 4 bases; unmatched junction nucleotides: 5. Germline CDR1 and CDR2: MNHEY and SVGAGI. The CDR3 length is 15 residues. The CDR3 is CASSYSGTGVYGYTF. CDR3 in DNA: TGTGCCAGCAGTTATAGTGGGACAGGGGTCTATGGCTACACCTTC.

The gene calls are TRBV5-4 and TRBJ2-2; no firm D call. The ends were cut back, 2 bases at V and 8 bases at J, with 7 bases in the middle. The CDR3 sequence is 12 residues long. Per germline, CDR1 SGHNT and CDR2 YYREEE (reference sequence). The CDR3 DNA sequence: TGTGCCAGCAGCTTTGTTCCGGGGGAGCTGTTTTTT. Residues: CASSFVPGELFF.

The rearrangement joins TRBV2 to TRBJ2-1, with TRBD1 matching over 7 bases. J gave up 2 bases and V 8 bases, and 9 bases lay outside the gene matches. The CDR3 sequence is 15 residues long. CDR1 and CDR2 (germline): SNHLY, FYNNEI. The chain's CDR3 is CASEGDSIAYNEQFF. The CDR3 DNA reads as TGTGCCAGCGAAGGGGACAGCATAGCCTACAATGAGCAGTTCTTC. Full variable domain (remainder filled in from reference TRBV2 and TRBJ2-1): EPEVTQTPSHQVTQMGQEVILRCVPISNHLYFYWYRQILGQKVEFLVSFYNNEISEKSEIFDDQFSVERPDGSNFTLKIRSTKLEDSAMYFCASEGDSIAYNEQFFGPGTRLTVL.

The genes are TRBV2 and TRBJ1-6; 7 bases are shared with TRBD1. Germline V gene sequence: CDR1 SNHLY, CDR2 FYNNEI. The V and J ends lost 8 bases and 5 bases, in that order; junction bases with no gene match: 12. There are 16 residues in the CDR3. The CDR3: CASGGQSWWDNSPLHF. The CDR3 DNA reads TGTGCCAGCGGGGGACAGTCCTGGTGGGATAATTCACCCCTCCACTTT.

The rearrangement uses TRBV7-6 and TRBJ1-3, with D possibly TRBD1 on 6 matching bases. The germline CDR1 and CDR2 sequences are SGHVS and FNYEAQ. V was pared by 4 bases and J by 4 bases, with 14 bases between. The CDR3 is made up of 15 amino acids. CDR3: CASSYPGEIGNTIYF. The CDR3 bases are TGTGCCAGCAGCTATCCAGGGGAAATCGGAAACACCATATATTTT.

A few counts support this clone. This chain uses TRBV2 with TRBJ1-5, with TRBD1 matching over 10 bases. The V gene end was trimmed by 3 bases and the J gene end by 6 bases; junction bases not matched to a gene: 5. Germline loops: CDR1 SNHLY, CDR2 FYNNEI. This CDR3 contains 15 residues. The CDR3 DNA sequence: TGTGCCAGCAGTGAGACCGGGACAGGGGCTCAGCCCCAGCATTTT. Protein sequence: CASSETGTGAQPQHF.

The chain recombines TRBV6-1 with TRBJ2-1; 7 nucleotides align to TRBD1. The ends lost 6 bases at V and 9 bases at J; junction bases unmatched: 8. The germline CDR1 and CDR2 sequences are MNHNS and SASEGT. The CDR3 consists of 13 residues. CDR3 region: CASSLRGGFEQFF. The CDR3 DNA reads as TGTGCCAGCAGCCTACGAGGGGGCTTTGAGCAGTTCTTC.

This clone was seen a handful of times. J is TRBJ1-6 and V is TRBV10-3, with TRBD1 as a possible D gene (6 bases). V was cut by 0 bases and J by 3 bases, with 9 bases left in between. CDR1 ENHRY and CDR2 SYGVKD come from the germline V gene. This CDR3 is 16 amino acids long. The CDR3 here is CAISESWTDYNSPLHF. The CDR3 nucleotides are TGTGCCATCAGTGAGTCTTGGACAGACTATAATTCACCCCTCCACTTT.

This chain connects TRBV4-1 to TRBJ1-2, with D unresolved. The CDR3 length is 15 residues. Germline V CDR1 and CDR2: MGHRA, YSYEKL. V lost 0 bases to trimming and J lost 1 base, with 9 bases between them. This CDR3 is CASSQDVGNNYGYTF. For the CDR3, the DNA is TGCGCCAGCAGCCAAGATGTTGGCAATAACTATGGCTACACCTTC.

The genes are TRBV15 and TRBJ2-7, with a tentative D call TRBD1 (6 bases). V was clipped by 5 bases and J by 5 bases, with 22 bases between them. The CDR3 length is 16 residues. The germline CDR1 and CDR2 sequences are LNHNV and YYDKDF (reference sequence). CDR3 amino acids: CATSRPESDRSHEQYF. The CDR3 region has the DNA TGTGCCACCAGCCGACCCGAATCTGACAGGTCCCACGAGCAGTACTTC.